The next 21 T cell receptor beta chains were all read from a single sample in a study of T cell responses to AZD1222 COVID-19 vaccine. Sequencing was performed with immunoSEQ multiplex PCR; in TCRdb, only in-frame clones are kept and a portion is missing. Among 130,000 to 150,000 clones, about 87% were seen once, and the ten largest hold over 13%. The sample in question was peripheral blood, obtained on day 0 of AZD1222 vaccination. Source of these receptors: an adult in good health.

The V call is TRBV7-9, the J call TRBJ1-3, with D maybe TRBD1 (6 bases). CDR3 length: 17 amino acids. The V gene's germline CDR1 is SEHNR and CDR2 FQNEAQ (reference sequence). With 5 bases removed from V and 2 bases from J, the gap between germline ends came to 19 bases. For the CDR3, the DNA is TGTGCCAGCAGCCCGAGGGGGGGCAGGGAGGCTGGAAACACCATATATTTT. Translating it yields CASSPRGGREAGNTIYF.

This sequence joins TRBV12-5 and TRBJ2-5; D is unresolved. The CDR3 sequence is 13 residues long. From germline, CDR1 is LGHNT and CDR2 FRNRAP. V was cut by 3 bases and J by 4 bases, with 9 bases left in between. CDR3 protein: CASGLERAETQYF. The CDR3 nucleotides are TGTGCTAGTGGTTTAGAAAGGGCAGAGACCCAGTACTTC.

CDR3 amino acids: CASSPRRGYNEQFF. The DNA for the CDR3 is TGTGCCAGCAGCCCCCGTCGGGGTTACAATGAGCAGTTCTTC. The chain carries TRBV5-6 and TRBJ2-1, with a tentative D call TRBD2 (5 bases). With 4 bases removed from V and 4 bases from J, the gap between germline ends came to 12 bases. The CDR3 is 14 amino acids. The germline V gene encodes CDR1 SGHDT and CDR2 YYEEEE.

This clone was counted ten times or more. V is TRBV27 and J is TRBJ2-7; 11 bases line up with TRBD1. This CDR3 is 15 amino acids long. The V gene end was trimmed by 5 bases and the J gene end by 2 bases; junction bases not matched to a gene: 5. Germline V gene data show CDR1 as MNHEY and CDR2 as SMNVEV (reference sequence). The CDR3 nucleotides are TGTGCCAGCAGTCCGGGACAGGGGGACGCCTACGAGCAGTACTTC. Protein product: CASSPGQGDAYEQYF.

The rearrangement uses TRBV6-2 or TRBV6-3 and TRBJ1-4, with a tentative D call TRBD1 (5 bases). This CDR3 contains 15 residues. Germline CDR1 reads MNHEY; CDR2 reads SVGEGT. V was clipped by 2 bases and J by 2 bases, with 9 bases between them. CDR3 DNA: TGTGCCAGCAGTTACCGGGGGTCTACTAATGAAAAACTGTTTTTT. Protein: CASSYRGSTNEKLFF.

This chain uses TRBV27 with TRBJ1-4, with 9 positions matching TRBD1. V lost 4 bases to trimming and J lost 0 bases; unmatched junction nucleotides: 3. Germline loops: CDR1 MNHEY, CDR2 SMNVEV (reference sequence). The CDR3 runs 16 residues. The DNA of the CDR3 is TGTGCCAGCAGTTCCGGACAGGGGCCAACTAATGAAAAACTGTTTTTT. Its protein is CASSSGQGPTNEKLFF. The full variable domain, rest sourced from reference TRBV27 and TRBJ1-4, is EAQVTQNPRYLITVTGKKLTVTCSQNMNHEYMSWYRQDPGLGLRQIYYSMNVEVTDKGDVPEGYKVSRKEKRNFPLILESPSPNQTSLYFCASSSGQGPTNEKLFFGSGTQLSVL.

The chain couples TRBV7-9 to TRBJ1-2, with D unclear. Deletions cut 1 base from V and 6 bases from J, with 15 bases between. From germline, CDR1 is SEHNR and CDR2 FQNEAQ (reference sequence). The CDR3 is 15 residues long. This chain's CDR3 is CASSLVAGIPDGYTF. In DNA, the CDR3 is TGTGCCAGCAGCTTAGTGGCGGGGATCCCGGATGGCTACACCTTC.

A single count supports this clone. V and J are TRBV19 and TRBJ1-1, with TRBD1 identical over 7 bases. Looked up from germline, CDR1 is LNHDA and CDR2 is SQIVND (reference sequence). Trimming removed 10 bases from V and 1 base from J; junction bases left unmatched: 15. This CDR3 region has 16 residues. The CDR3 reads CATRVGQKAGNTEAFF. In nucleotides, the CDR3 is TGTGCCACCCGGGTGGGACAGAAGGCGGGGAACACTGAAGCTTTCTTT.

The chain combines TRBV6-2 or TRBV6-3 with TRBJ1-1; no clear D. The ends were cut back, 6 bases at V and 5 bases at J, with 16 bases in the middle. Germline loops: CDR1 MNHEY, CDR2 SVGEGT. CDR3 length: 14 amino acids. In DNA, the CDR3 is TGTGCCAGCAGCGCGATCAAGACCTTAACTGAAGCTTTCTTT. It yields the protein CASSAIKTLTEAFF.

The V call is TRBV5-1, the J call TRBJ1-1, with 8 bases matching TRBD1. Germline values: CDR1 SGHRS, CDR2 YFSETQ. The CDR3 is 13 amino acids. With 7 bases clipped from V and 9 bases from J, the junction kept 11 bases outside the gene matches. CDR3 coding DNA: TGCGCCAGCGGGCCGACAGGGGTAGCTCAAGCTTTCTTT. Translated, it gives CASGPTGVAQAFF.

The V call is TRBV6-1, the J call TRBJ1-3; tentatively, D is TRBD1 (6 bases). Germline V gene sequence: CDR1 MNHNS, CDR2 SASEGT. Deletions cut 2 bases from V and 4 bases from J, with 27 bases between. CDR3 length: 20 amino acids. CDR3 loop: CASSERQGPWTLSRGNTIYF. The CDR3 DNA reads as TGTGCCAGCAGTGAAAGGCAGGGGCCGTGGACTCTATCGAGAGGAAACACCATATATTTT.

This chain uses TRBV7-9 with TRBJ1-1; D is possibly TRBD1 (5 bases). The CDR3 has 14 amino acids. V was clipped by 2 bases and J by 1 base, with 8 bases between them. Germline V gives CDR1 SEHNR, CDR2 FQNEAQ (reference sequence). The CDR3 region has the DNA TGTGCCAGCAGCTTATGGGACGAGAACACTGAAGCTTTCTTT. Amino acids: CASSLWDENTEAFF. Variable domain in full (rest from reference TRBV7-9 and TRBJ1-1): DTGVSQNPRHKITKRGQNVTFRCDPISEHNRLYWYRQTLGQGPEFLTYFQNEAQLEKSRLLSDRFSAERPKGSFSTLEIQRTEQGDSAMYLCASSLWDENTEAFFGQGTRLTVV.

This chain uses TRBV2 with TRBJ2-7; 9 nucleotides agree with TRBD1. V gave up 3 bases and J gave up 3 bases; unmatched junction bases: 0. The CDR3 extends over 13 amino acids. From germline, CDR1 is SNHLY and CDR2 FYNNEI. The chain's CDR3 is CASSEDRGYEQYF. CDR3 sequence (DNA): TGTGCCAGCAGTGAGGACAGGGGCTACGAGCAGTACTTC.

V and J are TRBV11-2 and TRBJ1-1; no reliable D call. The CDR3 sequence is 14 residues long. The V and J ends lost 1 base and 1 base respectively, with 7 bases between them. Germline V gene lookup returns CDR1 SGHAT and CDR2 FQNNGV. The CDR3 sequence: CASSLVEGNTEAFF. Written as DNA, the CDR3 is TGTGCCAGCAGCTTAGTCGAGGGGAACACTGAAGCTTTCTTT.

The chain recombines TRBV9 with TRBJ2-6; D might be TRBD2 (5 bases). This CDR3 has 15 amino acids. Germline CDR1 and CDR2: SGDLS and YYNGEE. V was trimmed by 3 bases and J by 0 bases, leaving 7 bases between them. Here the CDR3 reads CASSGLSSGANVLTF. In nucleotides, the CDR3 is TGTGCCAGCAGCGGACTAAGCTCTGGGGCCAACGTCCTGACTTTC.

The V gene is TRBV5-4, the J gene TRBJ2-3, with TRBD2 matching 15 bases. CDR1 and CDR2 (germline): SGHNT, YYREEE (reference sequence). The CDR3 is made up of 19 amino acids. The J segment lost 0 bases and the V segment lost 0 bases, leaving 5 bases of the junction unmatched. CDR3 residues: CASSLGGLAGGTSTDTQYF. As DNA, the CDR3 is TGTGCCAGCAGCTTGGGGGGACTAGCGGGGGGCACCAGCACAGATACGCAGTATTTT.

This clone was found a few times. This chain's CDR3 is CASSQNLAGLYNEQFF. In nucleotides, the CDR3 is TGTGCCAGCAGCCAAAACCTAGCGGGACTTTACAATGAGCAGTTCTTC. The chain has TRBV7-2 and TRBJ2-1; 9 bases are shared with TRBD2. The CDR3 sequence is 16 residues long. The J segment lost 4 bases and the V segment lost 5 bases, leaving 9 bases of the junction unmatched. The V gene's germline CDR1 is SGHTA and CDR2 FQGNSA. The full variable domain, completed using reference TRBV7-2 and TRBJ2-1, is GAGVSQSPSNKVTEKGKDVELRCDPISGHTALYWYRQSLGQGLEFLIYFQGNSAPDKSGLPSDRFSAERTGGSVSTLTIQRTQQEDSAVYLCASSQNLAGLYNEQFFGPGTRLTVL.

The chain has TRBV9 and TRBJ1-1; no clear D gene. Germline V gene data show CDR1 as SGDLS and CDR2 as YYNGEE. Trimming cost V 4 bases and J 3 bases, with 19 bases left between them. The CDR3 runs to 16 residues. The CDR3 reads CASSPRRRAVDTEAFF. CDR3 DNA sequence: TGTGCCAGCAGCCCGAGACGGAGGGCAGTGGACACTGAAGCTTTCTTT.

The chain uses TRBV2 and TRBJ2-5; D remains unclear. The CDR3 has 11 amino acids. V lost 4 bases to trimming and J lost 3 bases, with 3 bases between them. Germline loops: CDR1 SNHLY, CDR2 FYNNEI. CDR3 nucleotides: TGTGCCAGCAGTGGAGAAGAGACCCAGTACTTC. This gives the protein CASSGEETQYF. Supplemented by reference TRBV2 and TRBJ2-5, the full variable domain reads EPEVTQTPSHQVTQMGQEVILRCVPISNHLYFYWYRQILGQKVEFLVSFYNNEISEKSEIFDDQFSVERPDGSNFTLKIRSTKLEDSAMYFCASSGEETQYFGPGTRLLVL.

The chain has TRBV5-4 and TRBJ2-1; D uncertain. The ends were cut back, 1 base at V and 0 bases at J, with 11 bases in the middle. Germline V gene lookup returns CDR1 SGHNT and CDR2 YYREEE (reference sequence). The length of the CDR3 is 16 residues. Here the CDR3 DNA reads TGTGCCAGCAGCTTGTGGCAGGCGTCCTCCTACAATGAGCAGTTCTTC. This sequence encodes CASSLWQASSYNEQFF.

This rearrangement joins TRBV9 to TRBJ2-2; no definite D call. Per germline, CDR1 SGDLS and CDR2 YYNGEE. The CDR3 loop spans 15 amino acids. With 4 bases removed from V and 4 bases from J, the gap between germline ends came to 14 bases. For the CDR3, the DNA is TGTGCCAGCAGCTACACCGGGCAGTTCACCGGGGAGCTGTTTTTT. Translated, it gives CASSYTGQFTGELFF.